The 20 T cell receptor beta chains listed next were all sequenced from one sample in a study of metastatic and nonmetastatic thyroid tumors. TCRdb reassembled clones from the PCR reads with MiXCR. The data hold 30,000 to 40,000 clones, with approximately 16% observed a single time. Each patient came to thyroid surgery without any prior treatment (of any kind). The sequenced sample was blood. These receptors were obtained from a male donor with papillary thyroid cancer or a benign thyroid nodule (not recorded which). Some clones in this sample may be carry-over from other donors' samples.

This clone was seen at least ten times. Within the sample, other DNA sequences also encode this same CDR3. The chain recombines TRBV11-2 with TRBJ2-5; D unresolved. Germline CDR1 is SGHAT and CDR2 is FQNNGV. V lost 5 bases, J lost 1 base, and 2 bases lay in between. This CDR3 has 11 residues. The CDR3, as DNA: TGTGCCAGCAGCGCCCAAGAGACCCAGTACTTC. This translates into CASSAQETQYF.

The V call is TRBV20-1, the J call TRBJ2-3; 9 positions agree with TRBD2. V dropped 3 bases and J dropped 1; count of bases not matched to a gene: 5. This CDR3 spans 15 amino acids. Germline CDR1 and CDR2: DFQATT and SNEGSKA (reference sequence). For the CDR3, the DNA is TGCAGTGCTAGTTCTCTAGCGGGGTGCACAGATACGCAGTATTTT. The encoded protein is CSASSLAGCTDTQYF.

This clone was observed at least ten times. The rearrangement links TRBV4-1 to TRBJ2-1, with 7 bases fitting TRBD2. The CDR3 extends over 16 amino acids. V trimming: 0 bases; J trimming: 4 bases; junction bases outside the gene matches: 6. The germline V gene encodes CDR1 MGHRA and CDR2 YSYEKL. The CDR3 is CASSQDGSGPYNEQFF. CDR3 nucleotides: TGCGCCAGCAGCCAAGATGGTAGCGGGCCATACAATGAGCAGTTCTTC.

This clone was detected many times. This sample also contains other DNA sequences that code for the same CDR3. The chain recombines TRBV11-1 with TRBJ2-1; D call uncertain. Germline V gene data show CDR1 as SGHAT and CDR2 as FQDESV (reference sequence). V was pared by 2 bases and J by 5 bases, with 7 bases between. The CDR3 has 13 residues. The CDR3 region has the DNA TGTGCCAGCAGCTTAAATCAGGACAATGAGCAGTTCTTC. As protein: CASSLNQDNEQFF.

This clone came up many times. V and J are TRBV5-5 and TRBJ2-7, with D possibly matching TRBD2 (5 bases). The CDR3 is 13 amino acids. Germline V lookup: CDR1 SGHKS, CDR2 YYEKEE (reference sequence). V shed 0 bases and J shed 8 bases, with 12 bases lying between them. CDR3 coding DNA: TGTGCCAGCAGCTTGGACCCGACTATCCAGCAGTACTTC. Protein: CASSLDPTIQQYF. The whole variable domain, remainder taken from reference TRBV5-5 and TRBJ2-7, is DAGVTQSPTHLIKTRGQQVTLRCSPISGHKSVSWYQQVLGQGPQFIFQYYEKEERGRGNFPDRFSARQFPNYSSELNVNALLLGDSALYLCASSLDPTIQQYFGPGTRLTVT.

This clone was picked up a small number of times. The junction departs from the called germline gene at one end, perhaps through a read error. CDR3 protein: CASSYSGTNNEQFF. The DNA of the CDR3 is TGTGCTAGCAGTTACTCAGGTACTAACAATGAGCAGTTCTTC. J is TRBJ2-1 and V is TRBV6-2 or TRBV6-3; D is unclear. The CDR3 runs 14 residues. The V gene's germline CDR1 is MNHEY and CDR2 SVGEGT.

This clone ranks as medium-sized. This chain links TRBV12-3 or TRBV12-4 with TRBJ1-6, with 7 bases identical to TRBD1. The V segment lost 7 bases and the J segment 8 bases; nucleotides outside the gene matches: 8. This CDR3 comprises 14 residues. The CDR3 is CASKSRQGYSPLHF. In nucleotides, the CDR3 is TGTGCCAGCAAGTCGAGACAGGGTTATTCACCCCTCCACTTT.

This clone was counted ten times or more. The rearrangement joins TRBV19 to TRBJ1-2; D unresolved. Germline V gene data show CDR1 as LNHDA and CDR2 as SQIVND (reference sequence). The CDR3 runs 17 residues. Trimming took off 8 bases at V and 3 bases at J, with 25 bases between the two ends. CDR3 in amino acids: CASQRSRFLMGDYGYTF. CDR3 bases: TGTGCCAGTCAGCGCAGCCGTTTTTTAATGGGTGACTATGGCTACACCTTC. Based on the CDR3 plus reference TRBV19 and TRBJ1-2, the full variable domain is DGGITQSPKYLFRKEGQNVTLSCEQNLNHDAMYWYRQDPGQGLRLIYYSQIVNDFQKGDIAEGYSVSREKKESFPLTVTSAQKNPTAFYLCASQRSRFLMGDYGYTFGSGTRLTVV.

Only a few counts were recorded for this clone. The CDR3 ends on some other residue instead of the conserved phenylalanine or tryptophan, so this is likely a read error. The chain joins TRBV24-1 to TRBJ2-7; D gene uncertain. The CDR3 spans 14 residues. The germline gives CDR1 KGHDR, CDR2 SFDVKD. Trimming stripped 6 bases from V and 5 bases from J, with 16 bases between. The DNA for the CDR3 is TGTGCCACCAGTCATACCGGAACTATGAACGAGCAGTACTTA. Amino acid sequence: CATSHTGTMNEQYL.

The rearrangement links TRBV6-1 to TRBJ1-5; 8 bases fit TRBD1. Germline V lookup: CDR1 MNHNS, CDR2 SASEGT. This CDR3 is 16 amino acids long. V lost 7 bases to trimming and J lost 1 base; unmatched junction nucleotides: 9. In DNA, the CDR3 is TGTGCCAGCATTCGGACAGGGTGCGGGAGCAATCAGCCCCAGCATTTT. Protein: CASIRTGCGSNQPQHF.

The table lists this clone with many counts. The CDR3 loop is CASSLVQGAGYTF. The CDR3 bases are TGTGCCAGCAGCTTAGTCCAGGGTGCTGGCTACACCTTC. The chain employs TRBV11-3 and TRBJ1-2, with a possible D match to TRBD1 (5 bases). CDR3 length: 13 amino acids. The germline V and J ends were trimmed by 1 base and 7 bases, with 10 bases remaining between them. The germline CDR1 and CDR2 sequences are SGHNT and YENEEA.

This clone was recorded at least ten times. The chain couples TRBV19 to TRBJ1-5, with TRBD1 as a possible D gene (5 bases). This CDR3 is built from 12 residues. Trimming left V 8 bases short and J 6 bases short, with 11 bases between. The germline V gene encodes CDR1 LNHDA and CDR2 SQIVND (reference sequence). The CDR3 sequence: CASGALGQPQHF. DNA of the CDR3: TGTGCCAGTGGGGCGTTAGGTCAGCCCCAGCATTTT.

The chain employs TRBV18 and TRBJ1-1, with D perhaps matching TRBD1 (5 bases). Per germline, CDR1 KGHSH and CDR2 LQKENI. The V gene lost 3 bases and the J gene lost 6 bases, with 14 bases spanning the gap. The CDR3 has 14 amino acids. The CDR3 sequence: CASSPTWGSAEAFF. The CDR3 bases are TGTGCCAGCTCACCCACATGGGGGAGCGCTGAAGCTTTCTTT.

At least ten counts were recorded for this clone. A much larger clone is a single base away; this may be a read error. This sequence joins TRBV10-3 and TRBJ2-7; possibly TRBD1 or TRBD2 for D (5 bases each). Trimming took off 8 bases at V and 6 bases at J, with 29 bases between the two ends. Germline V gene lookup returns CDR1 ENHRY and CDR2 SYGVKD. The CDR3 has 17 amino acids. The CDR3 loop reads CAIGPHGGRGVGSEQYF. CDR3 coding DNA: TGTGCCATCGGCCCCCATGGGGGTCGAGGAGTGGGGAGCGAGCAGTACTTC.

This clone was counted at least ten times. The chain's CDR3 is CASSERQGAGGELFF. In DNA form, the CDR3 reads TGTGCCAGCAGTGAACGACAGGGGGCGGGCGGGGAGCTGTTTTTT. This sequence joins TRBV25-1 and TRBJ2-2; TRBD1 agrees at 10 bases. The CDR3 consists of 15 residues. V was clipped by 2 bases and J by 7 bases; unmatched bases: 4. Germline CDR1 and CDR2: MGHDK and SYGVNS.

This clone has a single count. The CDR3 does not close with the conserved phenylalanine or tryptophan, likely indicating a read error. The DNA is left out, because the CDR3 cannot be placed on it with certainty; the CDR3 is given as TCRdb lists it. The rearrangement uses TRBV28 and TRBJ2-5; TRBD1 was called by the table and not checked on the DNA. The CDR3 extends over 15 residues, inclusive of both ends. Looked up from germline, CDR1 is MDHEN and CDR2 is SYDVKM. The CDR3 region is CASAPGRGTSETPYC.

The chain combines TRBV20-1 with TRBJ1-2; 9 nucleotides match TRBD1. From germline, CDR1 is DFQATT and CDR2 SNEGSKA (reference sequence). This CDR3 is built from 13 residues. Trimming at V came to 5 bases and at J to 7 bases, leaving 8 bases not matched to a gene. The CDR3 loop reads CSAVQGALTGYTF. As DNA, the CDR3 is TGCAGTGCTGTACAGGGGGCGTTGACTGGCTACACCTTC.

This clone was seen repeatedly, ten times or more. The V and J genes are TRBV10-3 and TRBJ2-7; 9 nucleotides match TRBD2. This CDR3 is built from 15 residues. V lost 0 bases, J lost 3 bases, and 3 bases stayed unmatched. Germline V gene data show CDR1 as ENHRY and CDR2 as SYGVKD. The CDR3 DNA reads as TGTGCCATCAGTGAGTCGAATAGCGGGAGCTACGAGCAGTACTTC. This gives the protein CAISESNSGSYEQYF.

This clone occurred many times. The genes are TRBV3-1 and TRBJ2-5; a possible D gene is TRBD2 (7 bases). Germline-derived CDR1 and CDR2 are LGHDT and YNNKEL (reference sequence). Trimming left V 4 bases short and J 4 bases short, with 10 bases between. The CDR3 consists of 13 residues. CDR3 nucleotide sequence: TGTGCCAGCAGCCGGGGGGGGGCAGAGACCCAGTACTTC. Protein product: CASSRGGAETQYF.

This clone came up many times. The J gene is TRBJ1-1, the V gene TRBV9, with D uncertain. The length of the CDR3 is 15 residues. Trimming took off 2 bases at V and 5 bases at J, with 16 bases between the two ends. CDR1 and CDR2 (germline): SGDLS, YYNGEE. The CDR3 DNA follows: TGTGCCAGCAGCGTTAGCGGAGTTTTGGGGACTGAAGCTTTCTTT. Translating gives CASSVSGVLGTEAFF. Full variable domain (outside the CDR3, taken from reference TRBV9 and TRBJ1-1): DSGVTQTPKHLITATGQRVTLRCSPRSGDLSVYWYQQSLDQGLQFLIQYYNGEERAKGNILERFSAQQFPDLHSELNLSSLELGDSALYFCASSVSGVLGTEAFFGQGTRLTVV.